The 10 T cell receptor beta chains listed next were all sequenced from one sample in a study of blood T cell repertoires in COVID-19. Produced via immunoSEQ multiplex PCR; TCRdb's table is partial and in-frame only. The sample contains about 210,000 clones, approximately 86% of which appear only once. The sample was PBMCs or T cells enriched from blood (not recorded which). These receptor sequences come from a young man with acute COVID-19.

This clone occurred a few times. The chain joins TRBV7-2 to TRBJ2-1; D is unresolved. The CDR3 spans 14 residues. Germline lookup yields CDR1 SGHTA and CDR2 FQGNSA. The V end was cut by 3 bases, the J end by 6 bases, with 12 bases between. The chain's CDR3 is CASSFLIELNEQFF. The CDR3 DNA reads TGTGCCAGCAGCTTTTTGATAGAGCTCAATGAGCAGTTCTTC.

The rearrangement links TRBV28 to TRBJ1-1, with 8 bases lining up with TRBD1. Looked up from germline, CDR1 is MDHEN and CDR2 is SYDVKM. The CDR3 length is 14 residues. V gave up 5 bases and J gave up 6 bases; unmatched junction bases: 8. The CDR3 bases are TGTGCCAGCAGTCAAGGTGAGACAGGGGCTGAAGCTTTCTTT. It yields the protein CASSQGETGAEAFF.

The chain couples TRBV4-1 to TRBJ1-1; TRBD1 aligns across 7 bases. This CDR3 is built from 13 residues. After removal of 7 bases from V and 5 bases from J, the junction contained 7 bases not matched to a gene. CDR1 is MGHRA, CDR2 YSYEKL, per germline. The CDR3 nucleotides read TGCGCCAGCACCCCAGGGGGTAGAACTGAAGCTTTCTTT. Translated: CASTPGGRTEAFF.

This rearrangement joins TRBV5-4 to TRBJ2-2; the match to TRBD2 covers 9 bases. Germline CDR1 SGHNT, CDR2 YYREEE (reference sequence). The CDR3 length is 16 residues. J gave up 5 bases and V 0 bases, and 5 bases lay outside the gene matches. The chain's CDR3 is CASSLVSGSGTGELFF. The CDR3 DNA follows: TGTGCCAGCAGCTTGGTTAGCGGGAGCGGTACCGGGGAGCTGTTTTTT.

The table lists this clone with a few counts. The chain carries TRBV19 and TRBJ1-5; D possibly corresponds to TRBD1 (6 bases). V lost 3 bases and J 4 bases, leaving 10 bases between the germline ends. There are 14 residues in the CDR3. Germline-derived CDR1 and CDR2 are LNHDA and SQIVND (reference sequence). This CDR3 is CASSIFTGNQPQHF. CDR3 in DNA: TGTGCCAGTAGTATTTTCACAGGGAATCAGCCCCAGCATTTT.

This chain joins TRBV21-1 and TRBJ2-7; the table's D call TRBD1 went unverified against the DNA. TRBV21-1 has pseudogene status. CDR3 length equals 11 residues. The CDR3 loop is CASSPSYEQYF. As DNA, the CDR3 is TGTGCCAGCAGCCCATCCTACGAGCAGTACTTC.

The chain has TRBV7-9 and TRBJ1-1; D ambiguous. Trimming pared 5 bases from V and 2 bases from J, leaving 9 bases between. CDR1 is SEHNR and CDR2 is FQNEAQ in the germline V gene (reference sequence). The CDR3 totals 13 residues. The CDR3 coding sequence is TGTGCCAGCAGCCCGCGGGCCAACACTGAAGCTTTCTTT. It specifies CASSPRANTEAFF.

The V call is TRBV10-3, the J call TRBJ1-2; perhaps TRBD1 as D (6 bases). The V end lost 0 bases, the J end lost 5 bases, and 10 bases lay between the germline ends. Germline assignment: CDR1 ENHRY and CDR2 SYGVKD. The CDR3 totals 14 residues. The CDR3, as DNA: TGTGCCATCAGTGAGTCCGGGACAAATTATGGCTACACCTTC. It specifies CAISESGTNYGYTF.

This chain connects TRBV24-1 to TRBJ2-1, with a possible D match to TRBD2 (6 bases). V was pared by 1 base and J by 2 bases, with 11 bases between. The CDR3 is 16 residues long. CDR1 is KGHDR, CDR2 SFDVKD, per germline. The CDR3 nucleotides are TGTGCCACCAGTGATTTATCGGGAGCTCCCTACAATGAGCAGTTCTTC. Amino acid sequence: CATSDLSGAPYNEQFF.

This chain connects TRBV6-2 or TRBV6-3 to TRBJ1-2; a possible D gene is TRBD1 (6 bases). Germline CDR1 and CDR2: MNHEY and SVGEGT. V was trimmed by 2 bases and J by 5 bases, leaving 12 bases between them. The CDR3 is 14 residues long. The DNA for the CDR3 is TGTGCCAGCAGTTACACGGCAGGGGCATATGGCTACACCTTC. Its protein is CASSYTAGAYGYTF.